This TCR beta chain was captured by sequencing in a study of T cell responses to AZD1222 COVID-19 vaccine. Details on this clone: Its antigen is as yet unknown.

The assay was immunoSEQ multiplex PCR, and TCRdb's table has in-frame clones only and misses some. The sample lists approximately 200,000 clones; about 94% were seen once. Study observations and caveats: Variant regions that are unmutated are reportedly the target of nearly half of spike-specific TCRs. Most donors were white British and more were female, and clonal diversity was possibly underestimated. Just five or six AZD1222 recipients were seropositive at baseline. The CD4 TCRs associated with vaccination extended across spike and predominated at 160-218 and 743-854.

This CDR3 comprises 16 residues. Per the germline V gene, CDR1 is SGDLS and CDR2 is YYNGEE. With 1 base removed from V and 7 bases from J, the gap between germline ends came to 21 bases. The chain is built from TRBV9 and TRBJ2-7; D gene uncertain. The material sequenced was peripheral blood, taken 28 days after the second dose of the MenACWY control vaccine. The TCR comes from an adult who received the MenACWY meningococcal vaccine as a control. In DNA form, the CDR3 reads TGTGCCAGCAGCGTATTTGGGGTTCTCCTGTATGGGGAGCAGTACTTC. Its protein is CASSVFGVLLYGEQYF.